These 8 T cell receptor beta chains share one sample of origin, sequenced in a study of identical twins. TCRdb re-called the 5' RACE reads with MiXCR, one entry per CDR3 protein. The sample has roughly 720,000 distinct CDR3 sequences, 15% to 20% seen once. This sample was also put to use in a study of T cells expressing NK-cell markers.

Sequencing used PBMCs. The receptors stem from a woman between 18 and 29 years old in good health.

CDR3 loop: CASSLGQAYNEQFF. Written as DNA, the CDR3 is TGTGCCAGCAGTTTGGGACAGGCATACAATGAGCAGTTCTTC. The J gene is TRBJ2-1, the V gene TRBV27; 8 bases fit TRBD1. With V trimmed by 3 bases and J by 4 bases, 2 bases remained unmatched. The CDR3 contains 14 residues. From germline, CDR1 is MNHEY and CDR2 SMNVEV (reference sequence).

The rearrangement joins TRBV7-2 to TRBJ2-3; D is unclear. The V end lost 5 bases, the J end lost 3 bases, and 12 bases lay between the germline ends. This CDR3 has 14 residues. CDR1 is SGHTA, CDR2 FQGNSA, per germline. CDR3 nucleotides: TGTGCCAGCAGCCCCCTGGTTTTTACAGATACGCAGTATTTT. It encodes CASSPLVFTDTQYF. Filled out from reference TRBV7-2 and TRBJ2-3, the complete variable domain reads GAGVSQSPSNKVTEKGKDVELRCDPISGHTALYWYRQSLGQGLEFLIYFQGNSAPDKSGLPSDRFSAERTGGSVSTLTIQRTQQEDSAVYLCASSPLVFTDTQYFGPGTRLTVL.

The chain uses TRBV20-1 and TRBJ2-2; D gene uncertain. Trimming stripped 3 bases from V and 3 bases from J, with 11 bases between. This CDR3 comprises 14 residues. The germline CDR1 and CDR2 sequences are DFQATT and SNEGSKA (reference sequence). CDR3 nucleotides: TGCAGTGCTAGGGAGACTGTAGACACCGGGGAGCTGTTTTTT. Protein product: CSARETVDTGELFF.

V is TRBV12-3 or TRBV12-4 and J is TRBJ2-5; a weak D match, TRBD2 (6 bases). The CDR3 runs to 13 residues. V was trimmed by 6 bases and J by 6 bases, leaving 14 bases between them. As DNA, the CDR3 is TGTGCCAGCAGCCCGGGAGACGGGAAGACCCAGTACTTC. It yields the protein CASSPGDGKTQYF.

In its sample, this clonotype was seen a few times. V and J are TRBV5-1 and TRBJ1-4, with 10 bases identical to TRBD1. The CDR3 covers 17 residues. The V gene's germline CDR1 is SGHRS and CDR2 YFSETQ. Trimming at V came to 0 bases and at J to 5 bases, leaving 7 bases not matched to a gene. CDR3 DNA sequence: TGCGCCAGCAGCTTGGGGGCCTCGGGACAGGGGAATGAAAAACTGTTTTTT. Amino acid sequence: CASSLGASGQGNEKLFF.

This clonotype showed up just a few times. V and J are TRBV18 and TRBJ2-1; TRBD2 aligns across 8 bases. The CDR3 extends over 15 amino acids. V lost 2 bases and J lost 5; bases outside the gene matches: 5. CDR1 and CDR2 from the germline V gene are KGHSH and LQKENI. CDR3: CASSPEVSGNNEQFF. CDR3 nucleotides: TGTGCCAGCTCACCAGAAGTTAGCGGGAACAATGAGCAGTTCTTC. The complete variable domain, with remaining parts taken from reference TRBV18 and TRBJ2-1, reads NAGVMQNPRHLVRRRGQEARLRCSPMKGHSHVYWYRQLPEEGLKFMVYLQKENIIDESGMPKERFSAEFPKEGPSILRIQQVVRGDSAAYFCASSPEVSGNNEQFFGPGTRLTVL.

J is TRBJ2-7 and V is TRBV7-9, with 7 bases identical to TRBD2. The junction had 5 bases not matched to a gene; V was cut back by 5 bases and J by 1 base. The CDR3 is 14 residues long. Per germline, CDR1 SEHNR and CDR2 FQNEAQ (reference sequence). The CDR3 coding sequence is TGTGCCAGCAGCCCGCACGGGGGGTCCTACGAGCAGTACTTC. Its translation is CASSPHGGSYEQYF.

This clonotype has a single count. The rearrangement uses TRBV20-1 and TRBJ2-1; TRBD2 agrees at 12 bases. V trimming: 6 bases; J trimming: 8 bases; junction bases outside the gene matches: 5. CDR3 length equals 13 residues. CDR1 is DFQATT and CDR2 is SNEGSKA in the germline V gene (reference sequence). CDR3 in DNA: TGCAGTGCCAGACTAGCGGGAGCGTATGAGCAGTTCTTC. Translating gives CSARLAGAYEQFF.